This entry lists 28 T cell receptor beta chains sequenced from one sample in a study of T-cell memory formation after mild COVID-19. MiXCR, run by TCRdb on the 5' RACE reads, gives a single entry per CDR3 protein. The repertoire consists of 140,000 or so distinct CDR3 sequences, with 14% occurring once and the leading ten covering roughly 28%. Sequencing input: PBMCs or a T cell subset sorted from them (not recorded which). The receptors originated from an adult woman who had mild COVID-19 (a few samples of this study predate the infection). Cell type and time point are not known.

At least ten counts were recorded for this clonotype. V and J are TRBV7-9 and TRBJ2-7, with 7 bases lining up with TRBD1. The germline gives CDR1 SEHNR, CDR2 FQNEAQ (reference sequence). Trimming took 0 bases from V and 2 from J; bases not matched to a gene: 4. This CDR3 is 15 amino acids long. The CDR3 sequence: CASSLAPGGPYEQYF. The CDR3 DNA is TGTGCCAGCAGCTTAGCGCCAGGGGGTCCCTACGAGCAGTACTTC.

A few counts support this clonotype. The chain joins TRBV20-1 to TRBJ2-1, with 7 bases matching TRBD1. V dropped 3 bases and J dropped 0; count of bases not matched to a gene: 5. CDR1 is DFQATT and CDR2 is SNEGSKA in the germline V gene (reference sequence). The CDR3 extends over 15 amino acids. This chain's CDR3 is CSASEWDSSYNEQFF. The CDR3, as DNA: TGCAGTGCTAGCGAATGGGACAGCTCCTACAATGAGCAGTTCTTC.

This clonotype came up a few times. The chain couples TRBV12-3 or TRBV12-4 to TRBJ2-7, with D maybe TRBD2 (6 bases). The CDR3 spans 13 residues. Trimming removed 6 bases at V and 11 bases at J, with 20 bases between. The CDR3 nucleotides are TGTGCCAGCAGCCCTAGCGACTTTACCAGAAAGTACTTC. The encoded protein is CASSPSDFTRKYF.

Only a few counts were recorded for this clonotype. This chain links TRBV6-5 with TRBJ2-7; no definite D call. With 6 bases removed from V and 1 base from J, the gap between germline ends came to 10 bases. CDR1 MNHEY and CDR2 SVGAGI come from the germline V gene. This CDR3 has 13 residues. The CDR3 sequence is CASSPTPSYEQYF. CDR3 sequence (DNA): TGTGCCAGCAGCCCTACCCCTTCCTACGAGCAGTACTTC.

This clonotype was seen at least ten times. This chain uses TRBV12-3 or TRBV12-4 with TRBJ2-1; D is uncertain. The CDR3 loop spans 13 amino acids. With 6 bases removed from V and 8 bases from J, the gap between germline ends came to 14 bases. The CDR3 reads CASSPPNGHEQFF. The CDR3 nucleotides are TGTGCCAGCAGCCCGCCCAATGGGCATGAGCAGTTCTTC.

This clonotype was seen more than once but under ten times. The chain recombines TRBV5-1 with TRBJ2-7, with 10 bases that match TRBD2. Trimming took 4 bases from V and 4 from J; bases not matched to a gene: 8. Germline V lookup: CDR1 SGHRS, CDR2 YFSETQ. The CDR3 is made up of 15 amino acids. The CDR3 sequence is CASSTLAGGPYEQYF. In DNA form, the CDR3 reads TGCGCCAGCAGCACTTTAGCGGGGGGACCTTACGAGCAGTACTTC.

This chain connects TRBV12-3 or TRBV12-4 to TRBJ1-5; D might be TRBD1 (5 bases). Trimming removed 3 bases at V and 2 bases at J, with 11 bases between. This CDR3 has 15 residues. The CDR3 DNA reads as TGTGCCAGCAGTTTGGGGGAGAGGGGCAATCAGCCCCAGCATTTT. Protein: CASSLGERGNQPQHF.

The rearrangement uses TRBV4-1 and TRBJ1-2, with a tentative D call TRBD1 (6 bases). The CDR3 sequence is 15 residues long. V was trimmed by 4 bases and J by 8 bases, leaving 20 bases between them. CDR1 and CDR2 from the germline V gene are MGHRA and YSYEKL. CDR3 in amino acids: CASSLEPVGAPGYTF. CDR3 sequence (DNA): TGCGCCAGCAGCCTCGAACCGGTGGGGGCGCCGGGCTACACCTTC.

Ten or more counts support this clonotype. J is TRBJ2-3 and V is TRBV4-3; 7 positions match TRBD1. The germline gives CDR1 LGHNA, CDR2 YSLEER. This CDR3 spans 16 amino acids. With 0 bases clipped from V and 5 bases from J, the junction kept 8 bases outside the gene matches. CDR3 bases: TGCGCCAGCAGCCAAGATGCACAGGGGAAGTTAGATACGCAGTATTTT. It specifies CASSQDAQGKLDTQYF.

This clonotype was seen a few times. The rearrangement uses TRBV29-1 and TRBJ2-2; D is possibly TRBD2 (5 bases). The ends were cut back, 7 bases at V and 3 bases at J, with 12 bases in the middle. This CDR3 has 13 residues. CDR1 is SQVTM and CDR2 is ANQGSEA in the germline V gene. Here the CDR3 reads CSAREGYTGELFF. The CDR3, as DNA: TGCAGCGCTCGTGAGGGCTACACCGGGGAGCTGTTTTTT.

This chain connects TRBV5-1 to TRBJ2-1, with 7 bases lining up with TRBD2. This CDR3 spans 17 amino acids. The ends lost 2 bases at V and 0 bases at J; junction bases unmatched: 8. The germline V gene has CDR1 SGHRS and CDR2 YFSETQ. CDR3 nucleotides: TGCGCCAGCAGCTTTCCCAGAAGCGGGACCTCCTACAATGAGCAGTTCTTC. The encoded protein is CASSFPRSGTSYNEQFF.

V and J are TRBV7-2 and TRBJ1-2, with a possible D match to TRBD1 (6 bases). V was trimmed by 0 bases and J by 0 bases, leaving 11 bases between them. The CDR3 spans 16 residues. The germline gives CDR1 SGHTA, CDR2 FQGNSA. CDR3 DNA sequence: TGTGCCAGCAGCTTAGCCGGGACACCCACTAACTATGGCTACACCTTC. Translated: CASSLAGTPTNYGYTF.

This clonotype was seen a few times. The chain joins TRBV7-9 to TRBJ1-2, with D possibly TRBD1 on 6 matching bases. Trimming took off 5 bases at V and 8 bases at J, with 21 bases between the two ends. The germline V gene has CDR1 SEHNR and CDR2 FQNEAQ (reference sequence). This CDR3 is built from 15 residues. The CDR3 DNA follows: TGTGCCAGCAGCCCAGAGACAGGACCTTCGGAAGGCTACACCTTC. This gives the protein CASSPETGPSEGYTF.

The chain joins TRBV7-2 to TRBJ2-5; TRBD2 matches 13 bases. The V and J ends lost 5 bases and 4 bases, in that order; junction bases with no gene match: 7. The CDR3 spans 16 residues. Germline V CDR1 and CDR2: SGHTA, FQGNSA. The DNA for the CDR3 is TGTGCCAGCAGCCCGGGACTAGCGGGAAGTACAGAGACCCAGTACTTC. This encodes CASSPGLAGSTETQYF.

DNA for the CDR3: TGCGCCAGCAGCCAAGGGGGCGCGACAGGGGGGCTTGATGAGCAGTTCTTC. Its translation is CASSQGGATGGLDEQFF. The chain carries TRBV4-1 and TRBJ2-1, with TRBD1 identical over 9 bases. CDR1 is MGHRA, CDR2 YSYEKL, per germline. V lost 1 base and J lost 8; bases outside the gene matches: 12. The CDR3 runs 17 residues.

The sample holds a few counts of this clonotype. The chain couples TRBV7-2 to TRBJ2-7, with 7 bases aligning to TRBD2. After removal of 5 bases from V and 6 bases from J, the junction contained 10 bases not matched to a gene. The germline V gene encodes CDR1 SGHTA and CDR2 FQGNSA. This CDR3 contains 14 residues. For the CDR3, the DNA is TGTGCCAGCAGCCCCTGGGGGGAGGGAGGCGAGCAGTACTTC. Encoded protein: CASSPWGEGGEQYF.

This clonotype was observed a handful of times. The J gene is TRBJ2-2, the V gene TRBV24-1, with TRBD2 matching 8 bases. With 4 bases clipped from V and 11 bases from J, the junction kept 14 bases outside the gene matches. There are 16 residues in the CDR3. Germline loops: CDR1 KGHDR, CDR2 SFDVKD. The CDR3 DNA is TGTGCCACCAGTGAGAATCCTAGCGGGCCGGTTTCTGAGCTGTTTTTT. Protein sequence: CATSENPSGPVSELFF.

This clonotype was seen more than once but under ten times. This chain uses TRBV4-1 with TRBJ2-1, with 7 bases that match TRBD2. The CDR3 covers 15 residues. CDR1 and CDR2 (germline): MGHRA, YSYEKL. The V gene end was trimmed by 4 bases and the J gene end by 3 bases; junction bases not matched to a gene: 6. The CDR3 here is CASSPGAGNYNEQFF. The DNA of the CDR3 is TGCGCCAGCAGCCCAGGAGCGGGGAACTACAATGAGCAGTTCTTC.

The chain's CDR3 is CASSFISFDEQYF. As DNA, the CDR3 is TGCGCCAGCAGCTTTATTTCCTTTGACGAGCAGTACTTC. The rearrangement joins TRBV5-1 to TRBJ2-7; D gene unclear. This CDR3 has 13 amino acids. Trimming removed 2 bases from V and 5 bases from J, with 11 bases in between. Germline CDR1 SGHRS, CDR2 YFSETQ.

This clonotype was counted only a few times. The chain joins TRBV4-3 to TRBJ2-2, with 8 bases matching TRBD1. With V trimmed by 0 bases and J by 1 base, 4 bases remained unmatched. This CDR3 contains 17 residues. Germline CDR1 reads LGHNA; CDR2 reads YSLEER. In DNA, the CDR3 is TGCGCCAGCAGCCAAGATCGCGGGACAGGGAACACCGGGGAGCTGTTTTTT. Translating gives CASSQDRGTGNTGELFF.

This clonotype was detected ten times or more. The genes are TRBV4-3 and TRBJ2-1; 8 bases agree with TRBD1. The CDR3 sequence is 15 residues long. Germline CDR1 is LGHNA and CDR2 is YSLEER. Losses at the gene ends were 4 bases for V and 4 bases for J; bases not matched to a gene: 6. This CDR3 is CASSLGDRIYNEQFF. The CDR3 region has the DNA TGCGCCAGCAGCCTAGGGGACAGGATTTACAATGAGCAGTTCTTC.

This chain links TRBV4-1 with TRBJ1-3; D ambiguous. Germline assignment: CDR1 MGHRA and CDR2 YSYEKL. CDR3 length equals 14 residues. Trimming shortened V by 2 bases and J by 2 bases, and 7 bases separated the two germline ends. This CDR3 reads CASSQSGTGNTIYF. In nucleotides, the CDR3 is TGCGCCAGCAGCCAATCGGGTACTGGAAACACCATATATTTT.

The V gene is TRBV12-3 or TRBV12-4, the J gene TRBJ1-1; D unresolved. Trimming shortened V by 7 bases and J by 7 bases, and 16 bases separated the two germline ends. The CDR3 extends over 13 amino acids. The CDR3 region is CASTEIVGSEAFF. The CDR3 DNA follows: TGTGCCAGCACCGAGATCGTCGGGAGTGAAGCTTTCTTT.

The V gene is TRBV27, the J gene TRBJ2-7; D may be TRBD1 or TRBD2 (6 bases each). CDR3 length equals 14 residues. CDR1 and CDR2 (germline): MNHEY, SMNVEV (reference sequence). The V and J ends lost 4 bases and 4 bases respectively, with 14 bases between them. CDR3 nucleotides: TGTGCCAGCAGTTATGCAGGGGAGGAGTACGAGCAGTACTTC. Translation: CASSYAGEEYEQYF.

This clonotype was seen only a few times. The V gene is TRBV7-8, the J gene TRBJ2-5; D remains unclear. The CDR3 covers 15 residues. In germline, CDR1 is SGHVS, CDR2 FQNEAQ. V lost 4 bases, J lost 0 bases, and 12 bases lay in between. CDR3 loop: CASSYQRGDQETQYF. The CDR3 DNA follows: TGTGCCAGCAGCTACCAGCGTGGGGACCAAGAGACCCAGTACTTC. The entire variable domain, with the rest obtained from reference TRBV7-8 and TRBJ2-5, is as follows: GAGVSQSPRYKVAKRGQDVALRCDPISGHVSLFWYQQALGQGPEFLTYFQNEAQLDKSGLPSDRFFAERPEGSVSTLKIQRTQQEDSAVYLCASSYQRGDQETQYFGPGTRLLVL.

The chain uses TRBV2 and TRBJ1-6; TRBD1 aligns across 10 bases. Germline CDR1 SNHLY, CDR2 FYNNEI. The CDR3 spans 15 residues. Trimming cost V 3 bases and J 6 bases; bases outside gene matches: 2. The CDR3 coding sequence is TGTGCCAGCAGTGACTGGACAGGGGGTAATTCACCCCTCCACTTT. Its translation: CASSDWTGGNSPLHF.

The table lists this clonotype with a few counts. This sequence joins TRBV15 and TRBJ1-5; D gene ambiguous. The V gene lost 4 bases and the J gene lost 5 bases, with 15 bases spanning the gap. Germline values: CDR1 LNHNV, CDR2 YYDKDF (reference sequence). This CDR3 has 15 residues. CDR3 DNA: TGTGCCACCAGCACGGCACTCCTCGGGGATCAGCCCCAGCATTTT. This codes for CATSTALLGDQPQHF.

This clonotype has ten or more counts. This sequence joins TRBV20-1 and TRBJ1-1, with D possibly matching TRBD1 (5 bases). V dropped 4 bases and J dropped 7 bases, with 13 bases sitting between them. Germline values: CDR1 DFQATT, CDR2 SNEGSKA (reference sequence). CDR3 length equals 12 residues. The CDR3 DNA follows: TGCAGTGCTATGGGGCATCGAGATGAAGCTTTCTTT. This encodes CSAMGHRDEAFF.